The 10 T cell receptor beta chains in this list originate from one sample, sequenced in a study of early T cells in non-severe SARS-CoV-2 infection. Via MiXCR, TCRdb re-called the 5' RACE reads, giving one row per CDR3 protein. Of approximately 88,000 distinct CDR3 sequences detected, about an eighth appear once; the ten largest clones hold 1.2% to 1.5%. Material for sequencing was whole blood. Every receptor here comes from an adult who was a healthcare worker with PCR-confirmed SARS-CoV-2 infection or an uninfected control (not recorded which).

This clonotype was counted between two and nine times. This chain uses TRBV29-1 with TRBJ2-5, with D possibly TRBD2 on 6 matching bases. Germline V CDR1 and CDR2: SQVTM, ANQGSEA. The CDR3 extends over 11 amino acids. V gave up 7 bases and J gave up 5 bases, with 11 bases separating them. DNA of the CDR3: TGCAGCGGCGGCCGGGGGGAGACCCAGTACTTC. This encodes CSGGRGETQYF.

This clonotype was recorded many times. The chain couples TRBV7-6 to TRBJ2-3, with TRBD2 as a possible D gene (5 bases). Trimming shortened V by 0 bases and J by 0 bases, and 13 bases separated the two germline ends. The CDR3 runs 17 residues. Germline CDR1 reads SGHVS; CDR2 reads FNYEAQ. Here the CDR3 DNA reads TGTGCCAGCAGCTTAGCCCTCGGCGGGCCAAGCACAGATACGCAGTATTTT. Its protein product is CASSLALGGPSTDTQYF.

This clonotype was observed a handful of times. This rearrangement joins TRBV7-9 to TRBJ1-5; D uncertain. This CDR3 region has 12 residues. The germline V and J ends were trimmed by 5 bases and 7 bases, with 9 bases remaining between them. Germline V gene data show CDR1 as SEHNR and CDR2 as FQNEAQ (reference sequence). CDR3 loop: CASSQTEQPQHF. Written as DNA, the CDR3 is TGTGCCAGCAGCCAAACAGAGCAGCCCCAGCATTTT.

This clonotype was counted many times. The chain is built from TRBV7-8 and TRBJ1-2; TRBD1 agrees at 7 bases. Germline V gene lookup returns CDR1 SGHVS and CDR2 FQNEAQ. CDR3 size: 15 residues. V lost 5 bases to trimming and J lost 4 bases; unmatched junction nucleotides: 10. DNA for the CDR3: TGTGCCAGCAGCCCCCCCAAACAGGGGAGCTATGGCTACACCTTC. Protein: CASSPPKQGSYGYTF.

This clonotype was observed a handful of times. The genes are TRBV18 and TRBJ2-5; 10 bases are shared with TRBD1. The CDR3 is 19 residues long. Germline CDR1 is KGHSH and CDR2 is LQKENI. J was trimmed by 5 bases and V by 0 bases; bases with no gene match: 15. CDR3 bases: TGTGCCAGCTCACCACCCCGGGGACAGGGGCATCAACAGTCGGAGACCCAGTACTTC. This translates into CASSPPRGQGHQQSETQYF. The variable domain in full, with the rest retrieved from reference TRBV18 and TRBJ2-5, is NAGVMQNPRHLVRRRGQEARLRCSPMKGHSHVYWYRQLPEEGLKFMVYLQKENIIDESGMPKERFSAEFPKEGPSILRIQQVVRGDSAAYFCASSPPRGQGHQQSETQYFGPGTRLLVL.

Here the CDR3 reads CSVGGLQDNSYEQYF. DNA for the CDR3: TGCAGCGTTGGGGGGCTACAGGACAACTCCTACGAGCAGTACTTC. The J gene is TRBJ2-7, the V gene TRBV29-1; D may be TRBD1 (6 bases). The V end was cut by 4 bases, the J end by 0 bases, with 16 bases between. The CDR3 loop spans 15 amino acids. Germline CDR1 is SQVTM and CDR2 is ANQGSEA.

This clonotype showed up many times. This chain links TRBV5-1 with TRBJ1-6, with D perhaps matching TRBD1 (5 bases). CDR3 length: 14 residues. V gave up 4 bases and J gave up 9 bases, with 14 bases separating them. Germline CDR1 and CDR2: SGHRS and YFSETQ. The CDR3 sequence: CASSPSGGGSPLHF. The CDR3 bases are TGCGCCAGCAGCCCGAGCGGGGGTGGTTCACCCCTCCACTTT.

The table lists this clonotype with a few counts. The genes are TRBV27 and TRBJ1-2; 8 bases match TRBD1. The CDR3 is 15 residues long. V lost 8 bases and J lost 7; bases outside the gene matches: 15. The germline gives CDR1 MNHEY, CDR2 SMNVEV (reference sequence). CDR3 in DNA: TGTGCCAGCGGGCTAGGGACAGGAGGGATGGGTGGCTACACCTTC. It yields the protein CASGLGTGGMGGYTF.

The V gene is TRBV5-4, the J gene TRBJ1-2, with 8 bases lining up with TRBD1. The ends lost 3 bases at V and 4 bases at J; junction bases unmatched: 8. CDR3 length: 15 residues. Germline V gene data show CDR1 as SGHNT and CDR2 as YYREEE (reference sequence). Here the CDR3 DNA reads TGTGCCAGCAGCTCAGGGGGCGTGGGGATCTATGGCTACACCTTC. This translates into CASSSGGVGIYGYTF.

This clonotype was recorded a few times. This chain uses TRBV20-1 with TRBJ2-5, with 10 positions matching TRBD2. From germline, CDR1 is DFQATT and CDR2 SNEGSKA (reference sequence). J lost 2 bases, V lost 2 bases, and 8 bases had no gene match. The CDR3 extends over 16 amino acids. The DNA of the CDR3 is TGCAGTGCTAGAAGGGACCTAGCGGGGGATCAAGAGACCCAGTACTTC. This sequence encodes CSARRDLAGDQETQYF.